The sequence of this T cell receptor (beta chain) was determined in a study of Graves' ophthalmopathy and Graves' hyperthyroidism (dated 2018 in TCRdb). Background on the whole study: Peripheral blood was collected before any treatment was given, at the time of initial diagnosis. TCR beta repertoire signatures were used to distinguish Graves' ophthalmopathy from Graves' hyperthyroidism and to predict progression to ophthalmopathy. In total, 135 blood samples were TCR-sequenced: around 42 ophthalmopathy, roughly 80 hyperthyroidism and approximately 17 hyperthyroidism-to-ophthalmopathy patients. To explore V-J signatures that separate ophthalmopathy from hyperthyroidism, a discovery set of about a hundred patients was enrolled, consisting of approximately 45 with ophthalmopathy and approximately 57 with stable hyperthyroidism. An independent validation cohort was composed of 18 hyperthyroidism patients and around 16 patients who later progressed from hyperthyroidism to ophthalmopathy. In over 5 hyperthyroidism patients, the T-cell repertoire of thyroid tissue was compared with the T-cell repertoire of blood. Once sampling was done, hyperthyroidism patients were given methimazole at a starting dose of 30 mg daily, while ophthalmopathy patients were given high-dose intravenous methylprednisolone.

Patients with ophthalmopathy had moderately to severely active disease, with a Clinical Activity Score of 3 or more, a NOSPECS grade of 4 or more, and a disease duration of less than 3 months. Anyone with other autoimmune diseases, uncontrolled infections, pregnancy or lactation was excluded from the study. Clinical symptoms, serum thyroxine, TRAb, thyroid ultrasound and orbital computed tomography formed the basis of the diagnosis. PBMCs were isolated from roughly 10 ml of fresh peripheral blood by Ficoll-Paque density gradient centrifugation. Trizol reagent was used to extract the total RNA, and its quality was then checked on an Agilent 2100 Bioanalyzer. Via the germline V gene (reference sequence), CDR1 is LNHDA and CDR2 SQIVND. The CDR3, from cysteine to phenylalanine, totals 13 residues. Of the read, only the CDR3 DNA is kept; its 39 bases are in frame from base 1. Relative to germline, V is 3 bases shorter and J is 2 bases shorter, with 8 bases between their ends.

For repertoire sequencing, the TCR beta CDR3 regions were amplified from RNA transcripts. HTBI primers and the Qiagen OneStep RT-PCR kit were used in a first-round RT-PCR, which was followed by a second-round multiplex PCR, size selection and purification. Libraries were sequenced paired-end with 100 bp reads on an Illumina HiSeq2000. The original pipeline was this. SOAPnuke was used to process the reads, throwing out any read that had adapters, had uncalled bases, had a mean Phred below 15, or lacked an exact constant-primer or identifier match. COPE v1.2.5 was used to merge the high-quality paired reads. Each unique nucleotide sequence was defined as a clonotype, and clonotypes were aligned to IMGT TRB V, D and J references with MiTCR v1.1. The analysis was limited to V-J combinations with a frequency above 0.0001, which together covered approximately 99% of repertoires. For each V-J combination, a TCR clonal expansion and chaos score was defined as the ratio of F50 clonal expansion to chaos observed in the TCRdist matrix. Welch's t-statistics and random forest were used to reduce features to more than ten V-J combinations, which were fed into a naive Bayes classifier. The similarity between thyroid and blood repertoires was quantified using the Morisita-Horn index. TCRdb reprocessed the public reads (quality trimming at Q25 with fastp, clone calling with MiXCR) and kept in-frame beta chains. All rows with the same CDR3 protein become a single entry with the most common DNA and genes. The V and J calls reflect TCRdb's pipeline rather than the authors' work. This sample holds around 40,000 distinct CDR3 sequences; 45% to 60% were observed only once. Of the sample, roughly 18% falls within the top ten clones.

Study-wide conclusions, independent of this receptor: In validation, the model predicted ophthalmopathy progression with over 60% sensitivity and approximately 72% specificity; fewer than 15 predicted patients were CT-confirmed with GO in a median of approximately 6.5 months. Most expanded thyroid clonotypes with frequency above 0.001 were also detected in blood, suggesting blood repertoires may reflect the thyroid immune response. In cross-validation, the 13-signature model distinguished ophthalmopathy from stable hyperthyroidism with 85% to 90% sensitivity and about 84% specificity, and in the test set the corresponding values were approximately 80% and 68%. Sample size was not predetermined statistically, and investigators were not blinded to group allocation.

With respect to this clonotype: This receptor's antigen is unknown. No much larger clonotype is one base removed from it; base qualities were not supplied.

What was sequenced was peripheral blood. The receptor was isolated from an adult man with Graves' ophthalmopathy. The sequence joins TRBV19 to TRBJ2-7; no D segment can be confidently identified. The nucleotides read TGTGCCAGTAGTATCAGCAGGACCTACGAGCAGTACTTC. Its product reads: CASSISRTYEQYF.